What follows describes a single T cell receptor beta chain. The antigen is unknown. These data originate in a study of T cell responses to AZD1222 COVID-19 vaccine. Study context: Second doses at about 4 or about 12 weeks were pooled.

This CDR3 is built from 15 residues. Deletions cut 6 bases from V and 7 bases from J, with 22 bases between. Germline V gene data show CDR1 as MNHEY and CDR2 as SVGAGI. Only in-frame clones appear in the TCRdb table, and some are missing; sequencing was by immunoSEQ multiplex PCR. Found here are approximately 70,000 clones, 85% of them singletons; the top ten hold roughly 20%. Whole-study findings and limits: Repertoires were sampled only after the peak T cell response. Most donors were white British, females outnumbered males, and clonal diversity was possibly underestimated.

The receptor was isolated from an adult in good health. The source was peripheral blood, collected on day 0 of AZD1222 vaccination. This chain links TRBV6-5 with TRBJ2-7, with D possibly TRBD1 on 6 matching bases. CDR3 amino acids: CASRLDIQGRREQYF. CDR3 sequence (DNA): TGTGCCAGCAGACTAGACATACAGGGCCGTCGGGAGCAGTACTTC.